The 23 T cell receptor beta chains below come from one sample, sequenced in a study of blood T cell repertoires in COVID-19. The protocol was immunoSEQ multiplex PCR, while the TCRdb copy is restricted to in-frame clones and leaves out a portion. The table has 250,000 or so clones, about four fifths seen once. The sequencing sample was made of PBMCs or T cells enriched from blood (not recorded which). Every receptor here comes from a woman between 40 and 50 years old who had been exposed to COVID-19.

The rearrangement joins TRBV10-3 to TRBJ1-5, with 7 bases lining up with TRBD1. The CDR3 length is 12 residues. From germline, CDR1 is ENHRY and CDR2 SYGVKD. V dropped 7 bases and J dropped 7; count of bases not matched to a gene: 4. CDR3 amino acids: CAINSQGQPQHF. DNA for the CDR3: TGTGCCATCAATTCACAGGGGCAGCCCCAGCATTTT.

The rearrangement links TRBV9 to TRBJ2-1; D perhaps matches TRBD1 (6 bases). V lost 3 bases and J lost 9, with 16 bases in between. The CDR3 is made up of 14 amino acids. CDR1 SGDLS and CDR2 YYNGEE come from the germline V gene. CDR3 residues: CASSEDHRVTEQFF. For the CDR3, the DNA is TGTGCCAGCAGCGAAGATCACAGGGTTACTGAGCAGTTCTTC.

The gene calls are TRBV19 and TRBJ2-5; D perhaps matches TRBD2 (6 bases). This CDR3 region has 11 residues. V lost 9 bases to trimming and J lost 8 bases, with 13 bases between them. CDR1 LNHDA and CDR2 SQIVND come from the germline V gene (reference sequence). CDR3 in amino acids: CARNYGRTQYF. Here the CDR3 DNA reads TGTGCCAGAAACTACGGGAGAACCCAGTACTTC.

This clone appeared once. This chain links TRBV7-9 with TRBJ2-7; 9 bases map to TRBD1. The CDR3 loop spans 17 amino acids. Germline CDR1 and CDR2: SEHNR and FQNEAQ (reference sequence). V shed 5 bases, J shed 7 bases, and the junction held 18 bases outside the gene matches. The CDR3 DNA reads TGTGCCAGCAGCCCCGGACAGGGGACAATCCTACAGAGGGAGCAGTACTTC. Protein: CASSPGQGTILQREQYF.

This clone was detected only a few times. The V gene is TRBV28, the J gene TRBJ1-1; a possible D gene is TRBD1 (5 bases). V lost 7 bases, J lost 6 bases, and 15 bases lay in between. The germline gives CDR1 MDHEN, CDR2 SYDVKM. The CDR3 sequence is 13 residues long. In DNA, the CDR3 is TGTGCCAGCACCCCCGGGGGTCCGCCTGAAGCTTTCTTT. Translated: CASTPGGPPEAFF. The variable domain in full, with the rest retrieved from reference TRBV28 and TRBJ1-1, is DVKVTQSSRYLVKRTGEKVFLECVQDMDHENMFWYRQDPGLGLRLIYFSYDVKMKEKGDIPEGYSVSREKKERFSLILESASTNQTSMYLCASTPGGPPEAFFGQGTRLTVV.

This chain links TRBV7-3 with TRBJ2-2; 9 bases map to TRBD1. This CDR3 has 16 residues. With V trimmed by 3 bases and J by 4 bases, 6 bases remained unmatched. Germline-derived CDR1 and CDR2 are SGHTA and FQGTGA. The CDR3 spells CASSFQGTGLTGELFF. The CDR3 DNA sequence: TGTGCCAGCAGCTTCCAGGGGACAGGGCTCACCGGGGAGCTGTTTTTT.

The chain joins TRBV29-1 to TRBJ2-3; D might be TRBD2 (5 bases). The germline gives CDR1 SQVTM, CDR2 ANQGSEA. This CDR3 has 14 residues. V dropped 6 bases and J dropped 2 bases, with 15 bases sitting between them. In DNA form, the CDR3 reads TGCAGCGTGACACTAGGTTCTAACACAGATACGCAGTATTTT. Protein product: CSVTLGSNTDTQYF.

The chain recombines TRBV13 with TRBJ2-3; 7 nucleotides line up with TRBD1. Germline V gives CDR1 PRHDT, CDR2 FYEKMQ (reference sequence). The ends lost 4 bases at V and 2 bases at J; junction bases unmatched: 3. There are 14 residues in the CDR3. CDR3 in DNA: TGTGCCAGCAGCTCGAGGGGGCTCACAGATACGCAGTATTTT. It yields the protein CASSSRGLTDTQYF.

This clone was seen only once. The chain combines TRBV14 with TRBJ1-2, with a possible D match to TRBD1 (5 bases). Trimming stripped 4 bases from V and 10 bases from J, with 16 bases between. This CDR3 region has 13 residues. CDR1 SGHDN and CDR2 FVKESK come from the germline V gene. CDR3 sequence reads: CASSREQQEDYTF. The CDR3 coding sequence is TGTGCCAGCAGCCGCGAACAACAGGAAGACTACACCTTC. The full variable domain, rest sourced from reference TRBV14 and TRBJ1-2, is EAGVTQFPSHSVIEKGQTVTLRCDPISGHDNLYWYRRVMGKEIKFLLHFVKESKQDESGMPNNRFLAERTGGTYSTLKVQPAELEDSGVYFCASSREQQEDYTFGSGTRLTVV.

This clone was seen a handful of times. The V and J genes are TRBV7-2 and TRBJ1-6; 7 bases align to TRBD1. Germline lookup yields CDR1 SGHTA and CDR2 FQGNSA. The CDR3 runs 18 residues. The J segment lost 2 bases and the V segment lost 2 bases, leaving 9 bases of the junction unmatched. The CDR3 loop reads CASSLSLQGRAYNSPLHF. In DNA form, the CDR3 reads TGTGCCAGCAGCTTATCTTTACAGGGGCGAGCCTATAATTCACCCCTCCACTTT.

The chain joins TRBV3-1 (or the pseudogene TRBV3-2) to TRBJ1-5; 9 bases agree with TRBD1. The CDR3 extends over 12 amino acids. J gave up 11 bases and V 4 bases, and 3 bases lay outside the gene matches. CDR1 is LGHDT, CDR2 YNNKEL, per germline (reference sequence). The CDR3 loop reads CASSRGQGAQHF. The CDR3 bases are TGTGCCAGCAGCCGGGGACAGGGAGCCCAGCATTTT.

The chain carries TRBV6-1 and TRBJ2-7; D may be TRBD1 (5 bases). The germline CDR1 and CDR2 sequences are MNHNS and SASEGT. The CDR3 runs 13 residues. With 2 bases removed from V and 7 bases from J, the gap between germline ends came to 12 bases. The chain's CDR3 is CASSETPGLEQYF. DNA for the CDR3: TGTGCCAGCAGTGAAACCCCAGGGTTAGAGCAGTACTTC.

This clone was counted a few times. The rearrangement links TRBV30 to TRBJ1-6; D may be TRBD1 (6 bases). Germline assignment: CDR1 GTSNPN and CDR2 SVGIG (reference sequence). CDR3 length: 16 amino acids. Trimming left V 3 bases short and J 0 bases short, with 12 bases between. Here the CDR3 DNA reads TGTGCCTGGAGGGGGGCGGTCAGCTCCTATAATTCACCCCTCCACTTT. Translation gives CAWRGAVSSYNSPLHF.

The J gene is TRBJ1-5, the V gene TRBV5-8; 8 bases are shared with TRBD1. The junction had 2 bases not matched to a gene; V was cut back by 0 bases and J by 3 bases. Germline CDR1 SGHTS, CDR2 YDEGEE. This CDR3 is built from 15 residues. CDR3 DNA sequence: TGTGCCAGCAGCTTGGGGGACAGGCACAATCAGCCCCAGCATTTT. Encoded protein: CASSLGDRHNQPQHF.

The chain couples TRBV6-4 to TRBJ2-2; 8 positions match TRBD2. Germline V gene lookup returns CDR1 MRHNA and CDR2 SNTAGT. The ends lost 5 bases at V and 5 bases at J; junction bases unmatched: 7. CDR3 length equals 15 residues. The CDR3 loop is CASSMAGGRTGELFF. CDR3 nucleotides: TGTGCCAGCAGTATGGCGGGGGGCCGGACCGGGGAGCTGTTTTTT.

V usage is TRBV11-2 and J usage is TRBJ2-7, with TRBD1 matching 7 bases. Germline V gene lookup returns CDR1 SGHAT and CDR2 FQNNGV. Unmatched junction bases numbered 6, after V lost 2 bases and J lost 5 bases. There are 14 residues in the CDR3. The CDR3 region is CASSLKWDSHEQYF. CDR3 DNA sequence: TGTGCCAGCAGCTTAAAGTGGGACAGCCACGAGCAGTACTTC.

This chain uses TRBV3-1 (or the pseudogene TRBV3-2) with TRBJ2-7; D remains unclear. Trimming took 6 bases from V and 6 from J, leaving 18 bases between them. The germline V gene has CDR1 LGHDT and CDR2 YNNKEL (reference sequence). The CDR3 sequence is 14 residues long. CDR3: CASSSFDTPGEQYF. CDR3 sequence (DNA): TGTGCCAGCAGTTCCTTTGACACGCCTGGCGAGCAGTACTTC.

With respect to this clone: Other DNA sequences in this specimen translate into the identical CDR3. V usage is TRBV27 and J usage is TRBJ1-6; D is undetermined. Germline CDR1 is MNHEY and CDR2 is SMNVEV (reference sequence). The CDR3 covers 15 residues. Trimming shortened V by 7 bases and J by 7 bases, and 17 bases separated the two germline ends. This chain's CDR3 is CASTRTGVGNSPLHF. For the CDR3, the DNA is TGTGCCAGCACTCGAACGGGAGTGGGAAATTCACCCCTCCACTTT.

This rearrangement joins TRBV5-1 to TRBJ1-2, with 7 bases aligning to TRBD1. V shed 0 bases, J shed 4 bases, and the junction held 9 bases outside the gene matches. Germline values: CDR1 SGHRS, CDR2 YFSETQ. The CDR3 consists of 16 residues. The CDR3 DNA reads TGCGCCAGCAGCTTGGGTCTAAGGGGGCCCAGCTATGGCTACACCTTC. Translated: CASSLGLRGPSYGYTF.

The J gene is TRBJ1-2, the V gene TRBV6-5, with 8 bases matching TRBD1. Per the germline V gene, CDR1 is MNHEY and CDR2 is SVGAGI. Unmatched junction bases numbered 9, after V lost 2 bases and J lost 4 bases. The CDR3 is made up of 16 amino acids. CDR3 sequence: CASSYPTGEGPYGYTF. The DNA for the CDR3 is TGTGCCAGCAGTTACCCGACAGGGGAGGGACCCTATGGCTACACCTTC.

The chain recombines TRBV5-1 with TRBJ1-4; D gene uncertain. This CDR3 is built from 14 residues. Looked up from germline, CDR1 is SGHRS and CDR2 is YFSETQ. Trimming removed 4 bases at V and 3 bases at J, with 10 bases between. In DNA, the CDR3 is TGCGCCAGCAGCCTGGACGGTCCTAATGAAAAACTGTTTTTT. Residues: CASSLDGPNEKLFF.

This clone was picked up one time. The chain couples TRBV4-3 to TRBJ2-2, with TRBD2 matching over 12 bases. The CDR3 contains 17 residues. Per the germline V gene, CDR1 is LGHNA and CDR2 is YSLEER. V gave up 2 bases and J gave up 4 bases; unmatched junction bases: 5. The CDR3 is CASSQTSGGPSTGELFF. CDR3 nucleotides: TGCGCCAGCAGCCAAACTAGCGGGGGGCCCTCCACCGGGGAGCTGTTTTTT.

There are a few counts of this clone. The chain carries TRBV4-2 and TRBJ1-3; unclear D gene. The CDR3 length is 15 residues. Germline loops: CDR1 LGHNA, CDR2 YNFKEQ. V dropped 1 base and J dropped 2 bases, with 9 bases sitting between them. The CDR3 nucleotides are TGTGCCAGCAGCCAAGGGAGGGAGCCTGGAAACACCATATATTTT. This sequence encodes CASSQGREPGNTIYF.